Sequencing of this T cell receptor beta chain was carried out in a study of T-cell memory formation after mild COVID-19. Germline CDR1 and CDR2: SQVTM and ANQGSEA. The CDR3 is made up of 14 amino acids. The V and J ends lost 6 bases and 1 base, in that order; junction bases with no gene match: 6. Ten or more counts support this clonotype. TCRdb passed the 5' RACE reads through MiXCR, listing each CDR3 protein once. In the table there are approximately 440,000 distinct CDR3 sequences, 20% of which are singletons. The sequence came from an adult woman who had mild COVID-19 (a few samples of this study predate the infection). Cell type and time point are not known. Sequenced input: PBMCs or a T cell subset sorted from them (not recorded which). This chain links TRBV29-1 with TRBJ1-1; 9 nucleotides align to TRBD1. CDR3 in DNA: TGCAGCGTGGGAAAGGACAGGGGGAACACTGAAGCTTTCTTT. Amino acids: CSVGKDRGNTEAFF.